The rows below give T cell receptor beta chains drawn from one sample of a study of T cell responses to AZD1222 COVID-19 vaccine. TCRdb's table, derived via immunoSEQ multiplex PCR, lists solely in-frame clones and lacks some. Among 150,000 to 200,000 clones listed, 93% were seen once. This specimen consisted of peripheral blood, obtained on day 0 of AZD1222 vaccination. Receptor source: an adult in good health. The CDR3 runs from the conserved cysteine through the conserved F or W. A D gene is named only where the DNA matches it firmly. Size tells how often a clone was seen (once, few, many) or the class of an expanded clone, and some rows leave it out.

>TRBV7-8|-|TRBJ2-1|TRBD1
CASSLGEGASNEQFF
TGTGCCAGCAGCTTAGGCGAGGGGGCGAGCAATGAGCAGTTCTTC
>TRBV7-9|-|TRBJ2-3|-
CASSFIEGTSTDTQYF
TGTGCCAGCAGCTTTATAGAAGGGACGAGCACAGATACGCAGTATTTT
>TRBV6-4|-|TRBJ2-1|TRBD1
CASSDRGHKFF
TGTGCCAGCAGCGACAGGGGGCATAAGTTCTTC
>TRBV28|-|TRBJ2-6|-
CASNPNGSGANVLTF
TGTGCCAGCAACCCCAACGGGTCTGGGGCCAACGTCCTGACTTTC
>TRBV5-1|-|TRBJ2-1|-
CASTSGESSYNEQFF
TGCGCCAGCACCTCCGGGGAAAGCTCCTACAATGAGCAGTTCTTC
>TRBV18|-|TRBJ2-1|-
CASSPFVAGDEQFF
TGTGCCAGCTCACCATTCGTAGCCGGAGATGAGCAGTTCTTC
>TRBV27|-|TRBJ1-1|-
CASSFAGGSTEAFF
TGTGCCAGCAGTTTCGCGGGGGGTAGCACTGAAGCTTTCTTT
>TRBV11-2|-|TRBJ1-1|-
CASSPLPTVEAFF
TGTGCCAGCAGCCCCCTCCCGACGGTAGAAGCTTTCTTT
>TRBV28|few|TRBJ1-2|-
CASSETGRHGYTF
TGTGCCAGCAGTGAAACTGGAAGACATGGCTACACCTTC
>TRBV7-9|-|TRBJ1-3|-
CASSLGTGNTIYF
TGTGCCAGCAGCTTGGGGACTGGAAACACCATATATTTT
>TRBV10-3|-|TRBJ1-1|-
CAISEFTQDRAFF
TGTGCCATCAGTGAGTTCACCCAGGATCGAGCTTTCTTT
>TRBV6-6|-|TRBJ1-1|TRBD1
CASSPGQGTSNTEAFF
TGTGCCAGCAGTCCCGGACAGGGCACCTCGAACACTGAAGCTTTCTTT
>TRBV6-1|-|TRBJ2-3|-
CASSEVAGHNTDTQYF
TGTGCCAGCAGTGAAGTGGCAGGGCATAATACAGATACGCAGTATTTT
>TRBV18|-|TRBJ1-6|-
CASSPPSDKAFNSPLHF
TGTGCCAGCTCACCACCATCTGACAAAGCATTTAATTCACCCCTCCACTTT
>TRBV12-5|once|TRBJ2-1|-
CASGPGAGVHNEQFF
TGTGCTAGTGGTCCTGGGGCAGGGGTCCACAATGAGCAGTTCTTC
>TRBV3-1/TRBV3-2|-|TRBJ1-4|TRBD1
CASSRDTGVNEKLFF
TGTGCCAGCAGCCGAGATACAGGGGTGAATGAAAAACTGTTTTTT
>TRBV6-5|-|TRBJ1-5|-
CASSYGTGPQHF
TGTGCCAGCAGTTACGGGACCGGGCCCCAGCATTTT
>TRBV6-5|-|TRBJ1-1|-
CASSPRLNTEAFF
TGTGCCAGCAGTCCCAGGTTGAACACTGAAGCTTTCTTT
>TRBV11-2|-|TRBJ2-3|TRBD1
CASSKGGSGDTQYF
TGTGCCAGCAGCAAAGGGGGCTCAGGAGATACGCAGTATTTT
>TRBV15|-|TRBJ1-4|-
CATSRVVGSSNEKLFF
TGTGCCACCAGCAGAGTAGTGGGGTCAAGTAATGAAAAACTGTTTTTT
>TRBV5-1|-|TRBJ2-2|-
CASSSRTNTGELFF
TGCGCCAGCAGCTCTCGCACGAACACCGGGGAGCTGTTTTTT
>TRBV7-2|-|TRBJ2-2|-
CASRSGQHTGELFF
TGTGCCAGCAGATCGGGACAACACACCGGGGAGCTGTTTTTT
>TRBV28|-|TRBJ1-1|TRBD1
CASSNTLQGAGTEAFF
TGTGCCAGCAGTAATACCCTACAGGGGGCGGGCACTGAAGCTTTCTTT
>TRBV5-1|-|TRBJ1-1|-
CASSLISLNTEAFF
TGCGCCAGCAGCTTGATCTCGCTAAACACTGAAGCTTTCTTT
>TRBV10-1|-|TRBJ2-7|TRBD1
CASSPVATGGTLAYEQYF
TGCGCCAGCAGCCCCGTCGCGACAGGGGGCACTCTGGCCTACGAGCAGTACTTC
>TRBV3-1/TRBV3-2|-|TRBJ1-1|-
CASSHFPSRAIEAFF
TGTGCCAGCAGCCACTTCCCCAGCAGGGCGATTGAAGCTTTCTTT
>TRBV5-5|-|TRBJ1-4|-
CASSFPNEKLFF
TGTGCCAGCAGCTTTCCTAATGAAAAACTGTTTTTT